This T cell receptor beta chain was captured by sequencing in a study of cytomegalovirus exposure and HLA in healthy donors. Study results and limitations: By HLA locus, TCR association rates varied in a later analysis, with DRB1 showing the most and HLA-C the fewest. What was likely a sequencing artifact was a cluster of highly shared sequence variants.

As to this clone: The antigen remains unidentified.

Amplification used 60 Vbeta primers and 13 Jbeta primers. Data came from immunoSEQ multiplex PCR; TCRdb stores just in-frame clones and leaves some out. This sample has about 99,000 clones, with around 73% found just once. Specimen: PBMCs. The clonotype originates from a man aged 35 to 55 in good health and CMV-seronegative.

The DNA of the CDR3 is TGTGCCAGTAAGGGGCGGAGCTCCTACAATGAGCAGTTCTTC. Protein: CASKGRSSYNEQFF. V usage is TRBV19 and J usage is TRBJ2-1; TRBD1 might be the D (5 bases). Per the germline V gene, CDR1 is LNHDA and CDR2 is SQIVND (reference sequence). The germline V and J ends were trimmed by 7 bases and 0 bases, with 10 bases remaining between them. The CDR3 runs to 14 residues.